Shown below are 30 T cell receptor beta chains from a single sample sequenced in a study of long-term antiretroviral therapy in people with HIV. The assay, immunoSEQ v3.0, was run at survey level. This table comes from immunoSEQ multiplex PCR, and its TCRdb copy is limited to in-frame clones, with some not included. The sample records 15,000 to 20,000 clones, about 80% being singletons. Sequencing was performed on unsorted PBMCs, taken 1.5 years before starting antiretroviral therapy. The receptors were sampled from a woman between 45 and 65 years old with HIV.

This chain links TRBV10-1 with TRBJ2-5; D may correspond to TRBD1 or TRBD2 (5 bases each). This CDR3 has 15 residues. CDR1 is WNHNN, CDR2 SYGVQD, per germline (reference sequence). The germline V and J ends were trimmed by 8 bases and 1 base, with 17 bases remaining between them. CDR3 DNA: TGCGCCAGCGGGGGAGTAATAGGGCTCCAAGAGACCCAGTACTTC. Protein sequence: CASGGVIGLQETQYF.

The rearrangement uses TRBV6-5 and TRBJ1-6; D is ambiguous. This CDR3 spans 15 amino acids. Trimming took 5 bases from V and 9 from J, leaving 17 bases between them. Germline V gene sequence: CDR1 MNHEY, CDR2 SVGAGI. CDR3 in amino acids: CASSPPSGSSSPLHF. DNA of the CDR3: TGTGCCAGCAGTCCCCCCTCGGGATCGAGTTCACCCCTCCACTTT.

The chain recombines TRBV21-1 with TRBJ1-6. TRBV21-1 is a documented pseudogene. This CDR3 region has 15 residues. The CDR3 nucleotides read TGTGCCGCAGAGGGGCAGAGCTCCTATAATTCACCCCTCCACTTT. It yields the protein CAAEGQSSYNSPLHF.

The chain recombines TRBV5-1 with TRBJ1-3; TRBD1 matches 10 bases. Germline lookup yields CDR1 SGHRS and CDR2 YFSETQ. V shed 4 bases and J 4 bases; nucleotides not matched to a gene: 5. CDR3 length: 15 amino acids. The CDR3 region has the DNA TGCGCCAGCAGCCCAGGGACAGGGGACGGAAACACCATATATTTT. It codes for CASSPGTGDGNTIYF.

Only one count was recorded for this clone. This sequence joins TRBV7-8 and TRBJ1-4, with D possibly TRBD1 on 6 matching bases. Trimming took 4 bases from V and 4 from J, leaving 13 bases between them. The CDR3 contains 15 residues. Germline values: CDR1 SGHVS, CDR2 FQNEAQ. CDR3: CASSSYRAGNEKLFF. For the CDR3, the DNA is TGTGCCAGCAGCTCCTACAGGGCTGGTAATGAAAAACTGTTTTTT.

J is TRBJ2-1 and V is TRBV19, with 9 bases matching TRBD1. The CDR3 contains 16 residues. V trimming: 3 bases; J trimming: 8 bases; junction bases outside the gene matches: 11. The V gene's germline CDR1 is LNHDA and CDR2 SQIVND (reference sequence). As DNA, the CDR3 is TGTGCCAGTAGTATGGGTTTGGGACAGGGAGCGGATGAGCAGTTCTTC. It yields the protein CASSMGLGQGADEQFF.

This chain uses TRBV12-1 with TRBJ1-2. TRBV12-1 corresponds to a pseudogene. The CDR3 is made up of 15 amino acids. CDR3 bases: TGTGCCAGCAGCTTTGCGCGGCCCAGCCGCTATGGCTACACCTTC. Translation: CASSFARPSRYGYTF.

This clone showed up just a few times. Written as DNA, the CDR3 is TGTGCCAGCAGCCCCCGGGGGGACACAGATACGCAGTATTTT. It is translated as CASSPRGDTDTQYF. J is TRBJ2-3 and V is TRBV7-9; TRBD2 matches at 7 bases. The CDR3 consists of 14 residues. Unmatched junction bases numbered 4, after V lost 5 bases and J lost 2 bases. Looked up from germline, CDR1 is SEHNR and CDR2 is FQNEAQ (reference sequence).

The CDR3 region has the DNA TGTGCCAGCAGCATCTCTAGCGGGGGGCTCACCTACGAGCAGTACGTC. As protein: CASSISSGGLTYEQYV. The chain couples TRBV21-1 to TRBJ2-7; no DNA check was done on the table's D call, TRBD2. TRBV21-1 is designated a pseudogene. The CDR3 has 16 amino acids.

The gene calls are TRBV2 and TRBJ1-1, with 8 nucleotides matching TRBD1. This CDR3 is built from 15 residues. Germline CDR1 SNHLY, CDR2 FYNNEI. After removal of 2 bases from V and 6 bases from J, the junction contained 8 bases not matched to a gene. CDR3 amino acids: CASSERTGMRSEAFF. In nucleotides, the CDR3 is TGTGCCAGCAGTGAAAGGACAGGGATGAGGTCTGAAGCTTTCTTT.

The chain uses TRBV4-2 and TRBJ2-7, with D perhaps matching TRBD2 (5 bases). Between the trimmed V and J ends, which lost 1 base and 3 bases, there was a span of 13 bases. Germline assignment: CDR1 LGHNA and CDR2 YNFKEQ. CDR3 length: 15 amino acids. The chain's CDR3 is CASSQGETFDYEQYF. The CDR3 bases are TGTGCCAGCAGCCAAGGGGAGACCTTCGACTACGAGCAGTACTTC.

The rearrangement joins TRBV19 to TRBJ1-2, with TRBD1 identical over 12 bases. Per the germline V gene, CDR1 is LNHDA and CDR2 is SQIVND (reference sequence). The CDR3 runs 17 residues. V gave up 6 bases and J gave up 7 bases; unmatched junction bases: 15. CDR3 in DNA: TGTGCCAGTAGCAATTCTTTCTCCGGGACAGGGGGCTTTGGCTACACCTTC. Amino acid sequence: CASSNSFSGTGGFGYTF. Drawing the rest from reference TRBV19 and TRBJ1-2, the complete variable domain is DGGITQSPKYLFRKEGQNVTLSCEQNLNHDAMYWYRQDPGQGLRLIYYSQIVNDFQKGDIAEGYSVSREKKESFPLTVTSAQKNPTAFYLCASSNSFSGTGGFGYTFGSGTRLTVV.

This chain uses TRBV2 with TRBJ1-5, with D tentatively TRBD1 (6 bases). In germline, CDR1 is SNHLY, CDR2 FYNNEI. This CDR3 comprises 15 residues. V lost 6 bases, J lost 1 base, and 13 bases lay in between. The CDR3 region is CASREQGVSNQPQHF. CDR3 DNA: TGTGCCAGCAGGGAACAGGGTGTAAGCAATCAGCCCCAGCATTTT.

The rearrangement uses TRBV7-3 and TRBJ1-1; D gene uncertain. Germline V lookup: CDR1 SGHTA, CDR2 FQGTGA. V was pared by 5 bases and J by 0 bases, with 7 bases between. This CDR3 has 13 residues. Here the CDR3 reads CASSVQMNTEAFF. The DNA of the CDR3 is TGTGCCAGCAGCGTCCAGATGAACACTGAAGCTTTCTTT.

The chain uses TRBV19 and TRBJ1-6, with TRBD1 identical over 7 bases. The length of the CDR3 is 16 residues. Trimming at V came to 9 bases and at J to 9 bases, leaving 17 bases not matched to a gene. Germline values: CDR1 LNHDA, CDR2 SQIVND (reference sequence). The CDR3 spells CASTTRRGGEGSPLHF. CDR3 nucleotides: TGTGCCAGCACTACTCGGAGAGGGGGCGAAGGTTCACCCCTCCACTTT.

The chain combines TRBV14 with TRBJ2-3; perhaps TRBD1 as D (6 bases). Per germline, CDR1 SGHDN and CDR2 FVKESK. V was clipped by 8 bases and J by 0 bases, with 9 bases between them. The CDR3 contains 13 residues. The CDR3 DNA reads TGTGCCAGCCGGGACACTAGCACAGATACGCAGTATTTT. This encodes CASRDTSTDTQYF. Full variable domain (rest looked up from reference TRBV14 and TRBJ2-3): EAGVTQFPSHSVIEKGQTVTLRCDPISGHDNLYWYRRVMGKEIKFLLHFVKESKQDESGMPNNRFLAERTGGTYSTLKVQPAELEDSGVYFCASRDTSTDTQYFGPGTRLTVL.

The J gene is TRBJ1-2, the V gene TRBV30; possible D gene TRBD1, 5 bases. CDR1 is GTSNPN, CDR2 SVGIG, per germline (reference sequence). The V end was cut by 0 bases, the J end by 4 bases, with 12 bases between. The CDR3 contains 14 residues. This CDR3 is CAWSVRGGTYGYTF. The CDR3 DNA reads TGTGCCTGGAGTGTACGGGGAGGGACCTATGGCTACACCTTC.

This rearrangement joins TRBV5-1 to TRBJ2-2, with D possibly TRBD2 on 6 matching bases. This CDR3 contains 16 residues. Germline V gene data show CDR1 as SGHRS and CDR2 as YFSETQ. V lost 0 bases and J 4 bases, leaving 13 bases between the germline ends. The CDR3 DNA follows: TGCGCCAGCAGCTTGGTCCCCGGGAGCGCCACCGGGGAGCTGTTTTTT. It encodes CASSLVPGSATGELFF.

The V gene is TRBV5-1, the J gene TRBJ2-1; D is perhaps TRBD2 (5 bases). Germline lookup yields CDR1 SGHRS and CDR2 YFSETQ. This CDR3 has 14 amino acids. V shed 7 bases and J shed 1 base, with 12 bases lying between them. Written as DNA, the CDR3 is TGCGCCAGCCTACTAGACTTATCCTACAATGAGCAGTTCTTC. This translates into CASLLDLSYNEQFF.

This chain uses TRBV10-2 with TRBJ2-1; D tentatively reads TRBD1 or TRBD2 (5 bases each). The germline V gene encodes CDR1 WSHSY and CDR2 SAAADI. Trimming left V 2 bases short and J 12 bases short, with 20 bases between. CDR3 size: 15 residues. In DNA, the CDR3 is TGCGCCAGCAGTGAGGGGACCGGGGCCGATGGTCCGCAGTTCTTC. This encodes CASSEGTGADGPQFF.

V usage is TRBV5-6 and J usage is TRBJ1-2; D is ambiguous. The CDR3 has 12 residues. V was clipped by 0 bases and J by 12 bases, with 12 bases between them. Per the germline V gene, CDR1 is SGHDT and CDR2 is YYEEEE. The CDR3 DNA reads as TGTGCCAGCAGCTTGGACGGGGAATTCCACACCTTC. Translation gives CASSLDGEFHTF. The full variable domain, rest sourced from reference TRBV5-6 and TRBJ1-2, is DAGVTQSPTHLIKTRGQQVTLRCSPKSGHDTVSWYQQALGQGPQFIFQYYEEEERQRGNFPDRFSGHQFPNYSSELNVNALLLGDSALYLCASSLDGEFHTFGSGTRLTVV.

This rearrangement joins TRBV29-1 to TRBJ2-1; no reliable D call. There are 11 residues in the CDR3. Germline lookup yields CDR1 SQVTM and CDR2 ANQGSEA. V was clipped by 4 bases and J by 9 bases, with 10 bases between them. The CDR3 coding sequence is TGCAGCGTTGTGTCGGTGACTGAGCAGTTCTTC. It is translated as CSVVSVTEQFF.

The CDR3 nucleotides are TGTGCCAGCAGCGCCACTGGGACGCAGCAGTTCTTC. Translation gives CASSATGTQQFF. This chain uses TRBV9 with TRBJ2-1; D possibly matches TRBD1 or TRBD2 (5 bases each). V was trimmed by 3 bases and J by 11 bases, leaving 12 bases between them. This CDR3 has 12 residues. CDR1 is SGDLS, CDR2 YYNGEE, per germline.

Only a few counts were recorded for this clone. The J gene is TRBJ1-2, the V gene TRBV7-9, with 7 bases that match TRBD1. The trim removed 5 bases at V and 4 bases at J, leaving 4 bases unmatched. The CDR3 has 13 residues. Germline CDR1 SEHNR, CDR2 FQNEAQ (reference sequence). CDR3 amino acids: CASSPGGGYGYTF. The CDR3 DNA reads TGTGCCAGCAGCCCAGGGGGAGGCTATGGCTACACCTTC.

The rearrangement uses TRBV6-5 and TRBJ1-2; D remains unclear. Trimming stripped 5 bases from V and 6 bases from J, with 16 bases between. The CDR3 spans 14 residues. Germline CDR1 MNHEY, CDR2 SVGAGI. CDR3 coding DNA: TGTGCCAGCAGTCCGCTCCGGATATTCGATGGCTACACCTTC. This codes for CASSPLRIFDGYTF.

The chain joins TRBV11-2 to TRBJ2-5; D might be TRBD1 (6 bases). The germline V and J ends were trimmed by 4 bases and 1 base, with 10 bases remaining between them. Germline V gene data show CDR1 as SGHAT and CDR2 as FQNNGV. This CDR3 has 14 residues. The chain's CDR3 is CASSSGTRQETQYF. DNA for the CDR3: TGTGCCAGCAGCTCCGGGACACGCCAAGAGACCCAGTACTTC.

This chain joins TRBV6-5 and TRBJ1-6, with D hard to call. Germline V gene data show CDR1 as MNHEY and CDR2 as SVGAGI. The V gene lost 4 bases and the J gene lost 6 bases, with 10 bases spanning the gap. The CDR3 consists of 14 residues. The CDR3 DNA reads as TGTGCCAGCAGTTTTCGGCCGTTTAATTCACCCCTCCACTTT. Its protein product is CASSFRPFNSPLHF.

V is TRBV19 and J is TRBJ1-1; tentative D call: TRBD1 (6 bases). V lost 0 bases and J lost 1, with 15 bases in between. The CDR3 is made up of 17 amino acids. Germline loops: CDR1 LNHDA, CDR2 SQIVND (reference sequence). The CDR3 nucleotides read TGTGCCAGTAGTATAGATCCGGCTGGAGGGGGGAACACTGAAGCTTTCTTT. It translates to CASSIDPAGGGNTEAFF.

The gene calls are TRBV5-1 and TRBJ2-7; 15 bases match TRBD2. The CDR3 is 15 amino acids. The ends lost 6 bases at V and 6 bases at J; junction bases unmatched: 7. The germline gives CDR1 SGHRS, CDR2 YFSETQ. CDR3 protein: CASTRGLAGGREQYF. In DNA form, the CDR3 reads TGCGCCAGCACCCGAGGACTAGCGGGGGGGCGCGAGCAGTACTTC. The full variable domain, rest sourced from reference TRBV5-1 and TRBJ2-7, is KAGVTQTPRYLIKTRGQQVTLSCSPISGHRSVSWYQQTPGQGLQFLFEYFSETQRNKGNFPGRFSGRQFSNSRSEMNVSTLELGDSALYLCASTRGLAGGREQYFGPGTRLTVT.

CDR3 bases: TGCGCCAGCAGTGACATGGGCGGGGGCACAGATACGCAGTATTTT. It codes for CASSDMGGGTDTQYF. The V and J genes are TRBV10-2 and TRBJ2-3; possible D gene TRBD2, 6 bases. This CDR3 has 15 residues. Trimming pared 3 bases from V and 1 base from J, leaving 11 bases between. Per germline, CDR1 WSHSY and CDR2 SAAADI.